This entry lists 28 T cell receptor beta chains sequenced from one sample in a study of metastatic and nonmetastatic thyroid tumors. MiXCR re-clonotyped the PCR reads for TCRdb. In the table there are tens of thousands of clones, roughly 27% of which are singletons. Thyroid surgery was preceded by no treatment in any patient. The sequencing sample was made of tumor tissue. Source of these receptors: a male donor with papillary thyroid cancer or a benign thyroid nodule (not recorded which). Some clones in this sample may be carry-over from other donors' samples.

Sample share makes this clone medium-sized. J is TRBJ1-3 and V is TRBV19, with 9 nucleotides matching TRBD1. In germline, CDR1 is LNHDA, CDR2 SQIVND (reference sequence). V lost 10 bases to trimming and J lost 4 bases; unmatched junction nucleotides: 8. There are 14 residues in the CDR3. The CDR3 DNA reads TGTGCCACCGCGGACAGGGGATACGGAAACACCATATATTTT. Protein sequence: CATADRGYGNTIYF.

At least ten counts were recorded for this clone. The chain combines TRBV11-2 with TRBJ2-7; 7 bases agree with TRBD1. V lost 6 bases to trimming and J lost 0 bases; unmatched junction nucleotides: 5. The CDR3 is 14 residues long. Germline CDR1 and CDR2: SGHAT and FQNNGV. DNA for the CDR3: TGTGCCAGCAGTACGGGACAGAGCTCCTACGAGCAGTACTTC. Translated: CASSTGQSSYEQYF.

This clone was observed at least ten times. CDR3 protein: CSVAAGGPPYEQYF. Written as DNA, the CDR3 is TGCAGCGTAGCGGCGGGAGGACCCCCCTACGAGCAGTACTTC. V gene TRBV29-1 combines with J gene TRBJ2-7; 8 bases line up with TRBD2. The V gene's germline CDR1 is SQVTM and CDR2 ANQGSEA. This CDR3 comprises 14 residues. J lost 2 bases, V lost 6 bases, and 9 bases had no gene match.

This clone was counted only a few times. The chain uses TRBV2 and TRBJ1-2; 7 positions agree with TRBD1. This CDR3 has 15 residues. Unmatched junction bases numbered 10, after V lost 5 bases and J lost 4 bases. Per the germline V gene, CDR1 is SNHLY and CDR2 is FYNNEI. The DNA of the CDR3 is TGTGCCAGCAGTTACTCACAGGGGTACGGCTATGGCTACACCTTC. As protein: CASSYSQGYGYGYTF. The variable domain in full, completed from reference TRBV2 and TRBJ1-2, reads EPEVTQTPSHQVTQMGQEVILRCVPISNHLYFYWYRQILGQKVEFLVSFYNNEISEKSEIFDDQFSVERPDGSNFTLKIRSTKLEDSAMYFCASSYSQGYGYGYTFGSGTRLTVV.

This clone was found a few times. The rearrangement uses TRBV6-1 and TRBJ1-1; TRBD1 matches at 10 bases. The junction had 10 bases not matched to a gene; V was cut back by 8 bases and J by 1 base. The CDR3 consists of 16 residues. Per germline, CDR1 MNHNS and CDR2 SASEGT. CDR3 sequence reads: CASLPGQGIRNTEAFF. CDR3 nucleotide sequence: TGTGCCAGCCTTCCGGGACAGGGGATTAGGAACACTGAAGCTTTCTTT.

This clone has only a few counts. The gene calls are TRBV2 and TRBJ2-7, with 11 bases fitting TRBD2. CDR3 size: 15 residues. Per germline, CDR1 SNHLY and CDR2 FYNNEI. V trimming: 7 bases; J trimming: 3 bases; junction bases outside the gene matches: 8. The CDR3 DNA reads as TGTGCCAGCATGGACGTAGCGGGAGGGTTCTACGAGCAGTACTTC. Its protein is CASMDVAGGFYEQYF.

This clone was recorded at least ten times. The rearrangement links TRBV18 to TRBJ1-1; D unclear. Germline V gene data show CDR1 as KGHSH and CDR2 as LQKENI. Trimming removed 3 bases from V and 5 bases from J, with 19 bases in between. The CDR3 runs to 16 residues. The CDR3 DNA reads TGTGCCAGCTCACCGACGAATGGGGTCTTTTTAACTGAAGCTTTCTTT. It specifies CASSPTNGVFLTEAFF.

This clone came up a few times. The chain couples TRBV27 to TRBJ1-1, with D maybe TRBD1 (5 bases). In germline, CDR1 is MNHEY, CDR2 SMNVEV (reference sequence). V dropped 4 bases and J dropped 11 bases, with 17 bases sitting between them. The CDR3 is 13 amino acids. CDR3 sequence reads: CASSWQGAPRAFF. The CDR3 DNA is TGTGCCAGCAGTTGGCAGGGTGCGCCGCGCGCTTTCTTT.

V usage is TRBV18 and J usage is TRBJ2-2; possible D gene TRBD1, 6 bases. This CDR3 is 15 amino acids long. V gave up 3 bases and J gave up 5 bases, with 13 bases separating them. Looked up from germline, CDR1 is KGHSH and CDR2 is LQKENI. The CDR3 DNA reads TGTGCCAGCTCACCGGGACACCCTACAACCGGGGAGCTGTTTTTT. This sequence encodes CASSPGHPTTGELFF. The whole variable domain, filled in from reference TRBV18 and TRBJ2-2, reads NAGVMQNPRHLVRRRGQEARLRCSPMKGHSHVYWYRQLPEEGLKFMVYLQKENIIDESGMPKERFSAEFPKEGPSILRIQQVVRGDSAAYFCASSPGHPTTGELFFGEGSRLTVL.

This clone was counted only a few times. This chain connects TRBV6-1 to TRBJ1-3; D remains ambiguous. The CDR3 extends over 15 amino acids. CDR1 and CDR2 from the germline V gene are MNHNS and SASEGT. V gave up 4 bases and J gave up 0 bases, with 10 bases separating them. The CDR3 loop is CASSGDALSGNTIYF. The CDR3 nucleotides read TGTGCCAGCAGTGGAGATGCCCTCTCTGGAAACACCATATATTTT.

V usage is TRBV20-1 and J usage is TRBJ1-4, with TRBD1 matching over 7 bases. V lost 2 bases and J lost 6; bases outside the gene matches: 6. CDR3 length: 14 amino acids. Germline V gene data show CDR1 as DFQATT and CDR2 as SNEGSKA (reference sequence). The DNA of the CDR3 is TGCAGTGCTAGAAAGGGGGCAGGGGATGAAAAACTGTTTTTT. This translates into CSARKGAGDEKLFF.

There are a few counts of this clone. The rearrangement uses TRBV12-3 or TRBV12-4 and TRBJ1-2; D is uncertain. The CDR3 extends over 15 amino acids. V lost 0 bases to trimming and J lost 0 bases, with 8 bases between them. The CDR3 region has the DNA TGTGCCAGCAGTTTAGCAACCGGGGCTAACTATGGCTACACCTTC. Its protein is CASSLATGANYGYTF.

This clone was seen repeatedly, ten times or more. The identical CDR3 is also encoded by other nucleotide sequences in the sample. The chain couples TRBV5-1 to TRBJ2-2; no reliable D call. In germline, CDR1 is SGHRS, CDR2 YFSETQ. Trimming took 4 bases from V and 2 from J, leaving 9 bases between them. The CDR3 runs to 14 residues. The CDR3 DNA is TGCGCCAGCAGCCCACCCGAAAACACCGGGGAGCTGTTTTTT. This gives the protein CASSPPENTGELFF. Filled out from reference TRBV5-1 and TRBJ2-2, the complete variable domain reads KAGVTQTPRYLIKTRGQQVTLSCSPISGHRSVSWYQQTPGQGLQFLFEYFSETQRNKGNFPGRFSGRQFSNSRSEMNVSTLELGDSALYLCASSPPENTGELFFGEGSRLTVL.

In its sample, this clone was seen a few times. The rearrangement uses TRBV20-1 and TRBJ1-2; D gene unclear. The CDR3 runs to 14 residues. Trimming removed 0 bases from V and 2 bases from J, with 10 bases in between. Germline V CDR1 and CDR2: DFQATT, SNEGSKA (reference sequence). Here the CDR3 reads CSAREGYPNYGYTF. In nucleotides, the CDR3 is TGCAGTGCTAGAGAGGGCTACCCAAACTATGGCTACACCTTC.

Turning to this clone: The junction shows a germline mismatch at one end, possibly a read error. The chain links TRBV12-3 or TRBV12-4 to TRBJ1-3, with D tentatively TRBD1 (5 bases). CDR3 length: 14 amino acids. CDR3 residues: CASSPTVSGNIIYF. In DNA form, the CDR3 reads TGTGCAAGCAGCCCGACAGTTTCTGGAAACATCATATATTTT.

This clone occurred many times. The CDR3 spells CASSQGMQGRAQHF. DNA for the CDR3: TGTGCCAGCAGCCAAGGTATGCAGGGCCGGGCCCAGCATTTT. The chain joins TRBV3-1 to TRBJ1-5; TRBD1 is a possible D gene (5 bases). The CDR3 sequence is 14 residues long. V was pared by 1 base and J by 11 bases, with 15 bases between. Looked up from germline, CDR1 is LGHDT and CDR2 is YNNKEL (reference sequence).

Sample share makes this clone medium-sized (0.01 to 0.1%). This sequence joins TRBV28 and TRBJ2-2; 10 bases line up with TRBD1. The germline V gene has CDR1 MDHEN and CDR2 SYDVKM. V lost 5 bases to trimming and J lost 6 bases; unmatched junction nucleotides: 6. The CDR3 is 15 amino acids. CDR3 nucleotides: TGTGCCAGCAGTGCGACCGGGACAGGGGCCGGGGAGCTGTTTTTT. As protein: CASSATGTGAGELFF.

In the case of this clone: A read error is possible here, since a much larger clone lies one base away. The chain uses TRBV11-2 and TRBJ2-3; D call uncertain. Germline loops: CDR1 SGHAT, CDR2 FQNNGV. Trimming removed 2 bases at V and 7 bases at J, with 7 bases between. The CDR3 is made up of 12 amino acids. CDR3 region: CASSLISYTQYF. In nucleotides, the CDR3 is TGTGCCAGCAGCTTAATAAGTTATACGCAGTATTTT.

This clone was picked up a small number of times. The chain joins TRBV19 to TRBJ2-3; D is unresolved. Trimming stripped 7 bases from V and 0 bases from J, with 14 bases between. This CDR3 is 15 amino acids long. Germline V gene lookup returns CDR1 LNHDA and CDR2 SQIVND (reference sequence). The DNA for the CDR3 is TGTGCCAGTAAGATAACAGTAGCTAGCACAGATACGCAGTATTTT. Translation gives CASKITVASTDTQYF.

The chain combines TRBV28 with TRBJ1-3; D is unresolved. CDR1 is MDHEN, CDR2 SYDVKM, per germline. This CDR3 spans 18 amino acids. V lost 6 bases to trimming and J lost 0 bases, with 21 bases between them. Written as DNA, the CDR3 is TGTGCCAGCAGCCCCATCCTAGGCCTACAGAGCTCTGGAAACACCATATATTTT. Residues: CASSPILGLQSSGNTIYF. The full variable domain, rest sourced from reference TRBV28 and TRBJ1-3, is DVKVTQSSRYLVKRTGEKVFLECVQDMDHENMFWYRQDPGLGLRLIYFSYDVKMKEKGDIPEGYSVSREKKERFSLILESASTNQTSMYLCASSPILGLQSSGNTIYFGEGSWLTVV.

This clone was seen just once. The rearrangement joins TRBV7-3 to TRBJ2-3, with TRBD1 identical over 7 bases. The germline gives CDR1 SGHTA, CDR2 FQGTGA. CDR3 length: 16 residues. V gave up 4 bases and J gave up 2 bases; unmatched junction bases: 9. The CDR3 DNA sequence: TGTGCCAGCAGCTCAGCCCGAGGGGGCAACACAGATACGCAGTATTTT. Protein sequence: CASSSARGGNTDTQYF.

The J gene is TRBJ1-2, the V gene TRBV28; D is uncertain. The CDR3 is 13 amino acids. V lost 2 bases, J lost 4 bases, and 8 bases lay in between. The germline CDR1 and CDR2 sequences are MDHEN and SYDVKM. CDR3 nucleotides: TGTGCCAGCAGTTTAGGGCGGGCCTATGGCTACACCTTC. Protein: CASSLGRAYGYTF.

The chain combines TRBV13 with TRBJ1-5; D possibly corresponds to TRBD1 (5 bases). V shed 2 bases and J shed 5 bases, with 13 bases lying between them. Per germline, CDR1 PRHDT and CDR2 FYEKMQ (reference sequence). The CDR3 is 15 amino acids. CDR3 DNA: TGTGCCAGCAGCTTAAGGGGTTTCGGGGATCAGCCCCAGCATTTT. As protein: CASSLRGFGDQPQHF.

This chain joins TRBV20-1 and TRBJ2-2, with D possibly matching TRBD2 (5 bases). The CDR3 consists of 15 residues. V lost 5 bases and J 2 bases, leaving 15 bases between the germline ends. CDR1 DFQATT and CDR2 SNEGSKA come from the germline V gene (reference sequence). CDR3 bases: TGCAGTGCTGCCGAAAATAGCGTTAACACCGGGGAGCTGTTTTTT. Translation: CSAAENSVNTGELFF.

This clone counts as medium-sized (0.01 to 0.1%). This CDR3 is CASSLIGSYNEQFF. CDR3 nucleotide sequence: TGTGCCAGCAGTCTCATTGGGTCGTACAATGAGCAGTTCTTC. The chain links TRBV6-2 or TRBV6-3 to TRBJ2-1; D unresolved. The V gene lost 5 bases and the J gene lost 4 bases, with 12 bases spanning the gap. CDR1 and CDR2 (germline): MNHEY, SVGEGT. The CDR3 loop spans 14 amino acids.

V gene TRBV6-1 combines with J gene TRBJ1-5; possible D gene TRBD1, 6 bases. V lost 4 bases and J lost 4, with 17 bases in between. Germline loops: CDR1 MNHNS, CDR2 SASEGT. The CDR3 runs to 16 residues. The CDR3: CASSGEGGILNQPQHF. In DNA form, the CDR3 reads TGTGCCAGCAGTGGAGAGGGGGGGATCCTTAATCAGCCCCAGCATTTT.

The rearrangement uses TRBV11-2 and TRBJ2-1; 11 bases line up with TRBD2. The CDR3 covers 15 residues. Germline V gene data show CDR1 as SGHAT and CDR2 as FQNNGV. V trimming: 5 bases; J trimming: 6 bases; junction bases outside the gene matches: 6. For the CDR3, the DNA is TGTGCCAGCAGCGTCACTAGCGGGGGCCGCAATGAGCAGTTCTTC. It codes for CASSVTSGGRNEQFF.

The chain couples TRBV30 to TRBJ1-1; D is possibly TRBD1 (5 bases). The CDR3 has 11 residues. The germline CDR1 and CDR2 sequences are GTSNPN and SVGIG (reference sequence). Trimming took off 7 bases at V and 3 bases at J, with 9 bases between the two ends. As DNA, the CDR3 is TGTGCCTCAGCAGGGTACACTGAAGCTTTCTTT. It translates to CASAGYTEAFF.